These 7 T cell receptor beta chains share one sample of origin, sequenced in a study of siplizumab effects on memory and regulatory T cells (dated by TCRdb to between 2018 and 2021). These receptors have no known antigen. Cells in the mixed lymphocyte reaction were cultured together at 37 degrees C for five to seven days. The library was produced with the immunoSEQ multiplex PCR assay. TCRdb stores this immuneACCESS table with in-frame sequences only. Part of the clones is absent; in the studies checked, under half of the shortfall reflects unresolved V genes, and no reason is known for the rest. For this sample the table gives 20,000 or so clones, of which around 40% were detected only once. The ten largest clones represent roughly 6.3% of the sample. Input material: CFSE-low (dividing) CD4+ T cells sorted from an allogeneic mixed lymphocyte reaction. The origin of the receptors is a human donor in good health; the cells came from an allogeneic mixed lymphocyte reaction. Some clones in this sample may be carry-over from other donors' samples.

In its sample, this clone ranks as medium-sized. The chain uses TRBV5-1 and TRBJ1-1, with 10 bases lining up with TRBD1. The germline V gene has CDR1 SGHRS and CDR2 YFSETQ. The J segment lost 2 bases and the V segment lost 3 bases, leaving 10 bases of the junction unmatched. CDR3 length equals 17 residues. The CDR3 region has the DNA TGCGCCAGCAGCTGGACCGGGACAGGGGTACTAAACACTGAAGCTTTCTTT. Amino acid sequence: CASSWTGTGVLNTEAFF. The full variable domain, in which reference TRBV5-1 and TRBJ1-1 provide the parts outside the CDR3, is KAGVTQTPRYLIKTRGQQVTLSCSPISGHRSVSWYQQTPGQGLQFLFEYFSETQRNKGNFPGRFSGRQFSNSRSEMNVSTLELGDSALYLCASSWTGTGVLNTEAFFGQGTRLTVV.

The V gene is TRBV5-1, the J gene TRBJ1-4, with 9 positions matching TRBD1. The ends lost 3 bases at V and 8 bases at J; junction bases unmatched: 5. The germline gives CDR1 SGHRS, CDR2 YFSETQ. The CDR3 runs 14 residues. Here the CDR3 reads CASSSGQGSEKLFF. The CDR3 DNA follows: TGCGCCAGCAGCTCGGGACAGGGAAGCGAAAAACTGTTTTTT.

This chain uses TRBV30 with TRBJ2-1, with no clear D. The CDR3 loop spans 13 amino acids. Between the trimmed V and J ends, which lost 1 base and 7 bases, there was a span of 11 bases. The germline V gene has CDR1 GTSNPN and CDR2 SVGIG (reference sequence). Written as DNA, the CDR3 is TGTGCCTGGAGTGACACTTTCGGGAATGAGCAGTTCTTC. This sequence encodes CAWSDTFGNEQFF.

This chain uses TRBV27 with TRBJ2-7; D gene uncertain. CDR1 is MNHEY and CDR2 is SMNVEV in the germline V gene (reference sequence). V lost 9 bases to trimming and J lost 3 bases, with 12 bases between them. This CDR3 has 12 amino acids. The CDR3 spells CASTGDHYEQYF. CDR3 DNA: TGTGCCAGTACTGGGGATCACTACGAGCAGTACTTC.

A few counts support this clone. In DNA, the CDR3 is TGTGCCAGCAGCTTCGGCAGGGGACCCTACAATGAGCAGTTCTTC. Translating gives CASSFGRGPYNEQFF. This chain connects TRBV11-3 to TRBJ2-1, with D perhaps TRBD1 (6 bases). The CDR3 is 15 residues long. V was cut by 3 bases and J by 2 bases, with 11 bases left in between. CDR1 and CDR2 (germline): SGHNT, YENEEA. The complete variable domain, with remaining parts taken from reference TRBV11-3 and TRBJ2-1, reads EAGVVQSPRYKIIEKKQPVAFWCNPISGHNTLYWYLQNLGQGPELLIRYENEEAVDDSQLPKDRFSAERLKGVDSTLKIQPAELGDSAVYLCASSFGRGPYNEQFFGPGTRLTVL.

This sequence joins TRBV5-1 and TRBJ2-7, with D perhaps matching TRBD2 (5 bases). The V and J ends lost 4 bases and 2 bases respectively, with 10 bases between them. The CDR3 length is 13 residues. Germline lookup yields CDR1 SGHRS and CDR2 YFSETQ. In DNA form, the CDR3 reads TGCGCCAGCAGCCTGGAGGTTACCTACGAGCAGTACTTC. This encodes CASSLEVTYEQYF.

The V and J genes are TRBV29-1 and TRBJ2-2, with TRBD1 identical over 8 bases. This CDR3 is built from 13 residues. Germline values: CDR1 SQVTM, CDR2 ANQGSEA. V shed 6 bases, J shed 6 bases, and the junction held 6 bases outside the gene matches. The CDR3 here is CSVRGQIAGELFF. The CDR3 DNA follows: TGCAGCGTCAGGGGGCAGATAGCCGGGGAGCTGTTTTTT.